The 13 T cell receptor beta chains presented below share a single source sample, sequenced in a study of blood T cell repertoires in COVID-19. Sequenced by immunoSEQ multiplex PCR; TCRdb stores in-frame clones only, minus some. The sample includes 390,000 or so clones, 70% to 90% of them seen just once. The source material was peripheral blood. The receptors originated from a woman in her thirties with COVID-19, enrolled during active disease.

The V call is TRBV13, the J call TRBJ2-3, with TRBD2 identical over 8 bases. J was trimmed by 2 bases and V by 5 bases; bases with no gene match: 9. Germline CDR1 PRHDT, CDR2 FYEKMQ (reference sequence). This CDR3 contains 16 residues. The CDR3 nucleotides read TGTGCCAGCAGCCTCGCCGGGACTAGTCCCACAGATACGCAGTATTTT. It encodes CASSLAGTSPTDTQYF.

J is TRBJ1-5 and V is TRBV28; D remains unclear. Germline V gives CDR1 MDHEN, CDR2 SYDVKM. V dropped 3 bases and J dropped 9 bases, with 9 bases sitting between them. The CDR3 has 12 amino acids. CDR3 bases: TGTGCCAGCAGTTTTCCCCCGGGGCCCCAGCATTTT. This encodes CASSFPPGPQHF.

V is TRBV24-1 and J is TRBJ1-2, with no clear D. The V gene's germline CDR1 is KGHDR and CDR2 SFDVKD. CDR3 length: 13 amino acids. The germline V and J ends were trimmed by 6 bases and 3 bases, with 10 bases remaining between them. As DNA, the CDR3 is TGTGCCACCAGTCAAGCAGGTTACTATGGCTACACCTTC. Encoded protein: CATSQAGYYGYTF.

The chain couples TRBV27 to TRBJ2-5; tentative D call: TRBD2 (6 bases). Trimming shortened V by 5 bases and J by 2 bases, and 12 bases separated the two germline ends. The CDR3 runs to 14 residues. Germline V CDR1 and CDR2: MNHEY, SMNVEV (reference sequence). CDR3 amino acids: CASSPGTRQETQYF. Written as DNA, the CDR3 is TGTGCCAGCAGTCCCGGGACTCGACAAGAGACCCAGTACTTC.

This clone has only one observation. This chain connects TRBV30 to TRBJ2-2; the D is unclear. The V gene's germline CDR1 is GTSNPN and CDR2 SVGIG (reference sequence). The CDR3 covers 15 residues. V was pared by 4 bases and J by 6 bases, with 18 bases between. For the CDR3, the DNA is TGTGCCTGGATCGGTGTGGGCCGGCGTCCCGGGGAGCTGTTTTTT. It translates to CAWIGVGRRPGELFF. The whole variable domain, filled in from reference TRBV30 and TRBJ2-2, reads SQTIHQWPATLVQPVGSPLSLECTVEGTSNPNLYWYRQAAGRGLQLLFYSVGIGQISSEVPQNLSASRPQDRQFILSSKKLLLSDSGFYLCAWIGVGRRPGELFFGEGSRLTVL.

The genes are TRBV7-9 and TRBJ1-6; D not resolved. This CDR3 contains 17 residues. Between the trimmed V and J ends, which lost 0 bases and 5 bases, there was a span of 14 bases. Germline V gene lookup returns CDR1 SEHNR and CDR2 FQNEAQ (reference sequence). The CDR3 spells CASSLARRGLDNSPLHF. DNA of the CDR3: TGTGCCAGCAGCTTAGCGCGGAGAGGGTTGGATAATTCACCCCTCCACTTT.

The gene calls are TRBV4-1 and TRBJ2-6; D is possibly TRBD1 (5 bases). The CDR3 is 17 amino acids. V lost 0 bases and J lost 1, with 10 bases in between. Germline-derived CDR1 and CDR2 are MGHRA and YSYEKL. The CDR3 is CASSQDSAGSGANVLTF. CDR3 bases: TGCGCCAGCAGCCAAGATTCTGCAGGGTCTGGGGCCAACGTCCTGACTTTC.

V gene TRBV5-4 combines with J gene TRBJ2-7; 7 nucleotides agree with TRBD1. Germline lookup yields CDR1 SGHNT and CDR2 YYREEE (reference sequence). V gave up 0 bases and J gave up 2 bases; unmatched junction bases: 5. This CDR3 has 15 residues. For the CDR3, the DNA is TGTGCCAGCAGCTTGGACGGGACAGAAGCCTACGAGCAGTACTTC. Protein product: CASSLDGTEAYEQYF.

The chain carries TRBV19 and TRBJ2-1; TRBD2 might be the D (5 bases). Germline assignment: CDR1 LNHDA and CDR2 SQIVND (reference sequence). With 5 bases removed from V and 9 bases from J, the gap between germline ends came to 26 bases. This CDR3 has 17 amino acids. In DNA, the CDR3 is TGTGCCAGTAGTTCTTTCCCTTTTACGGGATTCTCCGCTGAGCAGTTCTTC. It specifies CASSSFPFTGFSAEQFF.

This clone has ten or more counts. This chain links TRBV21-1 with TRBJ2-2; the table's TRBD2 call for D was not verified on the DNA. TRBV21-1 counts as a pseudogene. This CDR3 spans 17 amino acids. For the CDR3, the DNA is TGTGCCAGCAGCAAAGGGGGAGGGTCGTTCGACACCGGGGAGCTGTTTTTT. Protein product: CASSKGGGSFDTGELFF.

The chain employs TRBV2 and TRBJ1-3; maybe TRBD1 (6 bases). Trimming removed 6 bases from V and 0 bases from J, with 15 bases in between. The CDR3 covers 16 residues. Germline V gives CDR1 SNHLY, CDR2 FYNNEI. In DNA, the CDR3 is TGTGCCAGCAGGGCTGGACAGTTTCGCTCTGGAAACACCATATATTTT. This sequence encodes CASRAGQFRSGNTIYF.

This rearrangement joins TRBV9 to TRBJ2-1, with a tentative D call TRBD2 (5 bases). Trimming cost V 4 bases and J 8 bases, with 22 bases left between them. The germline CDR1 and CDR2 sequences are SGDLS and YYNGEE. CDR3 length: 16 residues. The DNA of the CDR3 is TGTGCCAGCAGCCTAACCGGGAATCAAGGACGTCATGAGCAGTTCTTC. It codes for CASSLTGNQGRHEQFF.

This chain connects TRBV24-1 to TRBJ1-2; D unclear. V was shortened by 3 bases and J by 4 bases, with 8 bases between the two germline ends. This CDR3 spans 13 amino acids. The germline gives CDR1 KGHDR, CDR2 SFDVKD. The DNA of the CDR3 is TGTGCCACCAGTGATCGGCCAGGCTATGGCTACACCTTC. This encodes CATSDRPGYGYTF.